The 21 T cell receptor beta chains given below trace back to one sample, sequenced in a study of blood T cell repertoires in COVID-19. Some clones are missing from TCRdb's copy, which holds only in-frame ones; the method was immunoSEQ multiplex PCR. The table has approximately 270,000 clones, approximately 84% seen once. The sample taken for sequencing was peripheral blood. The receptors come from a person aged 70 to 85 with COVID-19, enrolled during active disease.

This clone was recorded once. CDR3 amino acids: CASSQEGLVAGELFF. The DNA for the CDR3 is TGTGCCAGCAGCCAAGAGGGCCTTGTAGCCGGGGAGCTGTTTTTT. This sequence joins TRBV4-2 and TRBJ2-2; D remains unclear. Trimming pared 0 bases from V and 6 bases from J, leaving 11 bases between. This CDR3 comprises 15 residues. CDR1 is LGHNA and CDR2 is YNFKEQ in the germline V gene.

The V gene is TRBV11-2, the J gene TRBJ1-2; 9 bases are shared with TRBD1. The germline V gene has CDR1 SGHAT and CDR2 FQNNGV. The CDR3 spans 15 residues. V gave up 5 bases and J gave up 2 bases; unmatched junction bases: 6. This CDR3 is CASSPPGTGNYGYTF. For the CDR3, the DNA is TGTGCCAGCAGCCCACCCGGGACAGGGAACTATGGCTACACCTTC.

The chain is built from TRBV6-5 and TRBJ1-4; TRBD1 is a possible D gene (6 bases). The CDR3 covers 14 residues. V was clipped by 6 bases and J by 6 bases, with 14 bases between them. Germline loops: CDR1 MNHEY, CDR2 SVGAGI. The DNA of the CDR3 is TGTGCCAGCAGAGAGGACAGTTTTGATGAAAAACTGTTTTTT. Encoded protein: CASREDSFDEKLFF.

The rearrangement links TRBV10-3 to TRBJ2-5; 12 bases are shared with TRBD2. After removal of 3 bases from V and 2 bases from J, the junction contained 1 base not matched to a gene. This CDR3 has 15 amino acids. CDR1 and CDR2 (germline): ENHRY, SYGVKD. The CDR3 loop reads CAISDGTSGQETQYF. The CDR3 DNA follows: TGTGCCATCAGTGACGGGACTAGCGGGCAAGAGACCCAGTACTTC.

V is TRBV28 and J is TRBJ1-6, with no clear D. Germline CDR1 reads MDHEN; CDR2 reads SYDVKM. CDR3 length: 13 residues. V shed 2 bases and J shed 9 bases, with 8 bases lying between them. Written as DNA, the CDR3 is TGTGCCAGCAGTTTAAGACCGGGTTCACCCCTCCACTTT. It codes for CASSLRPGSPLHF.

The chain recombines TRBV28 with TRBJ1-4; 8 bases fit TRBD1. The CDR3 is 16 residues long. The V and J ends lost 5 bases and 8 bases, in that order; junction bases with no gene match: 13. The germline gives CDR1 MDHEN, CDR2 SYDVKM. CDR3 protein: CASSLRQGGTGEKLFF. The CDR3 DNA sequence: TGTGCCAGCAGTCTTAGACAGGGCGGGACAGGCGAAAAACTGTTTTTT. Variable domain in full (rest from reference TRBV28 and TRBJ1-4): DVKVTQSSRYLVKRTGEKVFLECVQDMDHENMFWYRQDPGLGLRLIYFSYDVKMKEKGDIPEGYSVSREKKERFSLILESASTNQTSMYLCASSLRQGGTGEKLFFGSGTQLSVL.

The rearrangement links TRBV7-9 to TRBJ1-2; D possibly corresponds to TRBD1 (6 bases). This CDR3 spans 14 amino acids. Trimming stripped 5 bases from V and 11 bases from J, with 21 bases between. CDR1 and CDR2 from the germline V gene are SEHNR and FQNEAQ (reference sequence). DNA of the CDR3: TGTGCCAGCAGCCCGGGGTTACAGGGCAAACGTTACACCTTC. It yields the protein CASSPGLQGKRYTF.

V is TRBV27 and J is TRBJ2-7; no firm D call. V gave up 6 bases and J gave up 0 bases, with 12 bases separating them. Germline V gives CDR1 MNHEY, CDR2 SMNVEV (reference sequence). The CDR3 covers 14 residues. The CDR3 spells CASRGTINSYEQYF. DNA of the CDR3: TGTGCCAGCAGAGGAACTATTAACTCCTACGAGCAGTACTTC.

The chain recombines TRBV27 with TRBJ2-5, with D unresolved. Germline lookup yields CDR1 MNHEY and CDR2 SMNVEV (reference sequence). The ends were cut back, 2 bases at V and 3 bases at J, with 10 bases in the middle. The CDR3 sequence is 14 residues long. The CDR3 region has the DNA TGTGCCAGCAGTTTACTGGCGGCAGAAGAGACCCAGTACTTC. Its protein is CASSLLAAEETQYF.

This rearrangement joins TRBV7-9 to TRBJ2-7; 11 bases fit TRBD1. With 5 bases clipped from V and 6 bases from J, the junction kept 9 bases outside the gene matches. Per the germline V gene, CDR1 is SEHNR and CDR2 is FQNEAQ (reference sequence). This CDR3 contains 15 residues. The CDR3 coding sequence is TGTGCCAGCAGCAACCGGGACAGGGGGTTTCGCGAGCAGTACTTC. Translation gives CASSNRDRGFREQYF.

This CDR3 reads CASREGGAGTQYF. CDR3 DNA: TGTGCCAGCAGGGAAGGGGGGGCCGGCACGCAGTATTTT. The genes are TRBV12-3 or TRBV12-4 and TRBJ2-3; a possible D gene is TRBD2 (7 bases). V was trimmed by 6 bases and J by 9 bases, leaving 16 bases between them. CDR3 size: 13 residues.

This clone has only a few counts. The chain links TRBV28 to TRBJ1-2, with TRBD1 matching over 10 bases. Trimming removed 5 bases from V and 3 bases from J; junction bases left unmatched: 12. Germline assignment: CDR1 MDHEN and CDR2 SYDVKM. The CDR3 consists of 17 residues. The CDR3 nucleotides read TGTGCCAGCAGTCCGGGACAGGGGTGGGGTAAGGACTATGGCTACACCTTC. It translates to CASSPGQGWGKDYGYTF.

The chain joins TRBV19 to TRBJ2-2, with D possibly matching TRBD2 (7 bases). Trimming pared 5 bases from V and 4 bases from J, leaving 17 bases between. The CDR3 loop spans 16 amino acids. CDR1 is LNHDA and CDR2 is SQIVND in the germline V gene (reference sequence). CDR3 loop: CASSRRRGGGTGELFF. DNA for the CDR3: TGTGCCAGTAGTCGACGCCGAGGGGGGGGCACCGGGGAGCTGTTTTTT. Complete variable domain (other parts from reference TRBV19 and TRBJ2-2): DGGITQSPKYLFRKEGQNVTLSCEQNLNHDAMYWYRQDPGQGLRLIYYSQIVNDFQKGDIAEGYSVSREKKESFPLTVTSAQKNPTAFYLCASSRRRGGGTGELFFGEGSRLTVL.

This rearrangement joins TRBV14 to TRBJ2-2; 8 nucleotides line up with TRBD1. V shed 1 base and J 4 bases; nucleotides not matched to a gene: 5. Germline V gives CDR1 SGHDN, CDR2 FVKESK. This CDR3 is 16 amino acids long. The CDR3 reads CASSQGQGAGTGELFF. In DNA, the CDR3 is TGTGCCAGCAGCCAAGGGCAGGGGGCTGGCACCGGGGAGCTGTTTTTT.

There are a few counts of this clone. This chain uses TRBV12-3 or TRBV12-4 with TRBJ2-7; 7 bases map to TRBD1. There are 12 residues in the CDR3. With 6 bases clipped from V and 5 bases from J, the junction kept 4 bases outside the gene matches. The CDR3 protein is CASRTGPHEQYF. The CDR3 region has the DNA TGTGCCAGCAGGACAGGGCCTCACGAGCAGTACTTC.

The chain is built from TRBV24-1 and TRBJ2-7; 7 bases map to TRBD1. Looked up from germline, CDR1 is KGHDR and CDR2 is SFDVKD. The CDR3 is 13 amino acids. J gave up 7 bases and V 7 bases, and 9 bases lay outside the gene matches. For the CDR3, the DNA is TGTGCCACCAGAGACTCAGGGGGTCGGGAGCAGTACTTC. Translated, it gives CATRDSGGREQYF.

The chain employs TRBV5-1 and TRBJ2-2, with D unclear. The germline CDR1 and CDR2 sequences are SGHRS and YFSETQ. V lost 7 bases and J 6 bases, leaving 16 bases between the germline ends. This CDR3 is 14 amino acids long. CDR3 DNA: TGCGCCAGCTCCCCCCCTTTTTTCTCCGGGGAGCTGTTTTTT. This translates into CASSPPFFSGELFF.

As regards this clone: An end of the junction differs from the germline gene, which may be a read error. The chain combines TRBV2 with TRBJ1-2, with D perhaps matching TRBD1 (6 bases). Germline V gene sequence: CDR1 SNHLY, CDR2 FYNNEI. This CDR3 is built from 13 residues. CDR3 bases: TGTGCCAGCAGCGAAGGACAGATCCATGGCTACACCTTC. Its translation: CASSEGQIHGYTF.

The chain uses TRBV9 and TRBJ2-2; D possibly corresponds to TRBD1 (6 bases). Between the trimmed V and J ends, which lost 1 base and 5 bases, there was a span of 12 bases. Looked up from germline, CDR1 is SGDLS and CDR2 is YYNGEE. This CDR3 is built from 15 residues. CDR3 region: CASSVLVTGTGELFF. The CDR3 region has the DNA TGTGCCAGCAGCGTACTCGTTACAGGGACCGGGGAGCTGTTTTTT.

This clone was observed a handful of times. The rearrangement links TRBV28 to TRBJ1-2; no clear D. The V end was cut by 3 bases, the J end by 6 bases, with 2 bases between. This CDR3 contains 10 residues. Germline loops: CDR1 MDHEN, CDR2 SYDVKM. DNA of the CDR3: TGTGCCAGCAGTTTTAATGGCTACACCTTC. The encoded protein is CASSFNGYTF.

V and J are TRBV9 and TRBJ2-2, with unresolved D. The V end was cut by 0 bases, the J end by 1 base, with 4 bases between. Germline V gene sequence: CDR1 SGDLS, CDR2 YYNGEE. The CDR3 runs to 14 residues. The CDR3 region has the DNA TGTGCCAGCAGCGTAGGCGGGAACACCGGGGAGCTGTTTTTT. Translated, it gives CASSVGGNTGELFF.